Below, 4 T cell receptor beta chains from the same sample are listed, as sequenced in a study of low-dose radiotherapy and immunotherapy resistance in tumors. Time point described: before trial treatment. Both TCRalpha and TCRbeta chains were reverse transcribed with V-gene-specific primers. TCR amplification ran approximately 22 PCR cycles using constant-region and V-primer adapter primers. TCRdb itself ran the reads through MiXCR, one entry per CDR3 protein. The sample lists 65,000 to 90,000 distinct CDR3 sequences; 18% were seen once. The sequences come from PBMCs, collected before treatment. Receptor source: a male donor with prostate cancer.

This clonotype was detected ten times or more. The rearrangement links TRBV3-1 to TRBJ2-1, with TRBD1 matching 8 bases. Germline loops: CDR1 LGHDT, CDR2 YNNKEL (reference sequence). The length of the CDR3 is 17 residues. The junction had 15 bases not matched to a gene; V was cut back by 8 bases and J by 3 bases. The CDR3 DNA reads TGTGCCAGCGCCCCGAGAAATAATGACAGGGGCTACAATGAGCAGTTCTTC. Its protein product is CASAPRNNDRGYNEQFF.

Only a few counts were recorded for this clonotype. A single base is all that separates this from a far larger clone, so a read error is likely. This chain connects TRBV2 to TRBJ2-7, with 8 bases that match TRBD2. The CDR3 is 14 residues long. After removal of 7 bases from V and 7 bases from J, the junction contained 12 bases not matched to a gene. CDR1 is SNHLY, CDR2 FYNNEI, per germline. CDR3 sequence: CASTRGATYNEQYF. CDR3 sequence (DNA): TGTGCCAGCACGCGGGGGGCTACCTACAATGAGCAGTACTTC. Variable domain in full (rest from reference TRBV2 and TRBJ2-7): EPEVTQTPSHQVTQMGQEVILRCVPISNHLYFYWYRQILGQKVEFLVSFYNNEISEKSEIFDDQFSVERPDGSNFTLKIRSTKLEDSAMYFCASTRGATYNEQYFGPGTRLTVT.

This clonotype appeared many times. V usage is TRBV29-1 and J usage is TRBJ2-1; 15 nucleotides align to TRBD2. CDR1 is SQVTM and CDR2 is ANQGSEA in the germline V gene. V was clipped by 6 bases and J by 6 bases; unmatched bases: 6. The CDR3 is made up of 15 amino acids. This CDR3 reads CSVSGTSGGSNEQFF. CDR3 coding DNA: TGCAGCGTATCCGGGACTAGCGGGGGGAGCAATGAGCAGTTCTTC.

This clonotype appeared a few times. The gene calls are TRBV7-8 and TRBJ2-1, with D maybe TRBD2 (6 bases). The CDR3 is made up of 16 amino acids. V lost 5 bases and J 0 bases, leaving 14 bases between the germline ends. Germline values: CDR1 SGHVS, CDR2 FQNEAQ. The CDR3 bases are TGTGCCAGCAGCGCCGGGAGCGGAGGCTCCTACAATGAGCAGTTCTTC. It translates to CASSAGSGGSYNEQFF.